This passage covers 23 T cell receptor beta chains from one sample sequenced in a study of T cells in Graves' hyperthyroidism and ophthalmopathy. Amplified TCR beta CDR3 regions derived from RNA transcripts. First-round RT-PCR of the TCR CDR3 relied on the HTBI primer set. TCRdb re-called the multiplex PCR reads through MiXCR, storing one row per CDR3 protein. The sample records about 290,000 distinct CDR3 sequences, 13% being singletons. Sequences were obtained from blood. Receptor source: a woman aged 30 to 39 with Graves' hyperthyroidism that later progressed to Graves' ophthalmopathy.

The gene calls are TRBV20-1 and TRBJ1-5; D remains unclear. Germline lookup yields CDR1 DFQATT and CDR2 SNEGSKA (reference sequence). V lost 6 bases to trimming and J lost 3 bases, with 12 bases between them. This CDR3 is 13 amino acids long. The CDR3 DNA follows: TGCAGTGCAGCCCACAAATCCAATCAGCCCCAGCATTTT. Translated: CSAAHKSNQPQHF.

This clonotype was detected many times. This chain links TRBV18 with TRBJ2-1; 9 bases align to TRBD2. V shed 6 bases, J shed 9 bases, and the junction held 15 bases outside the gene matches. The CDR3 runs 16 residues. CDR1 and CDR2 (germline): KGHSH, LQKENI. CDR3 in DNA: TGTGCCAGCTCCATGGGACTAGCTCTAGCTTCGGGTGAGCAGTTCTTC. Translating it yields CASSMGLALASGEQFF.

This clonotype was counted many times. Sequence at one end of the junction differs from germline and may be a read error. The CDR3 DNA reads as TGTGCGTGGAGTCCCGGGGGGGGCTCGGGTGGCTACACCTTC. Protein: CAWSPGGGSGGYTF. This chain links TRBV30 with TRBJ1-2, with TRBD1 as a possible D gene (6 bases). Germline V gene lookup returns CDR1 GTSNPN and CDR2 SVGIG (reference sequence). The CDR3 is made up of 14 amino acids.

This clonotype was recorded many times. V usage is TRBV30 and J usage is TRBJ1-2, with D possibly TRBD1 on 6 matching bases. Between the trimmed V and J ends, which lost 3 bases and 2 bases, there was a span of 19 bases. The CDR3 length is 16 residues. Germline CDR1 and CDR2: GTSNPN and SVGIG (reference sequence). As DNA, the CDR3 is TGTGCCTGGAGCGCCCTCGGGACATTGGGAAACTATGGCTACACCTTC. It encodes CAWSALGTLGNYGYTF.

This chain connects TRBV9 to TRBJ2-5, with D maybe TRBD1 (6 bases). Trimming removed 4 bases at V and 5 bases at J, with 21 bases between. The V gene's germline CDR1 is SGDLS and CDR2 YYNGEE. This CDR3 comprises 16 residues. DNA of the CDR3: TGTGCCAGCAGCAACCCGGGACACCTAAATGGGGAGACCCAGTACTTC. It translates to CASSNPGHLNGETQYF.

This clonotype appeared many times. CDR3: CASSDSGLADYNEQFF. CDR3 DNA: TGTGCCAGCAGCGATTCGGGACTAGCGGATTACAATGAGCAGTTCTTC. This rearrangement joins TRBV3-1 to TRBJ2-1; 11 nucleotides match TRBD2. Germline CDR1 reads LGHDT; CDR2 reads YNNKEL (reference sequence). The J segment lost 4 bases and the V segment lost 5 bases, leaving 7 bases of the junction unmatched. The CDR3 runs 16 residues.

The genes are TRBV3-1 and TRBJ2-5; TRBD1 or TRBD2 may be the D gene (5 bases each). V was trimmed by 1 base and J by 4 bases, leaving 13 bases between them. The CDR3 is 15 amino acids. Germline assignment: CDR1 LGHDT and CDR2 YNNKEL (reference sequence). In DNA form, the CDR3 reads TGTGCCAGCAGCCAAGGGCTTTTTGGGGGAGAGACCCAGTACTTC. This translates into CASSQGLFGGETQYF.

In its sample, this clonotype was seen many times. This chain connects TRBV10-3 to TRBJ2-5; D gene unclear. The CDR3 runs 14 residues. Germline assignment: CDR1 ENHRY and CDR2 SYGVKD. V was shortened by 0 bases and J by 9 bases, with 14 bases between the two germline ends. CDR3 sequence: CAISESREEMAQYF. CDR3 nucleotides: TGTGCCATCAGTGAGTCCCGTGAAGAGATGGCCCAGTACTTC.

On this clonotype itself: Since a much larger clone is just one base distant, this may be a read error. The chain links TRBV7-3 to TRBJ2-1, with D maybe TRBD2 (5 bases). CDR3 length equals 14 residues. Per the germline V gene, CDR1 is SGHTA and CDR2 is FQGTGA. The CDR3: CAGRNYQGSNEQFF. DNA for the CDR3: TGTGCCGGCAGGAATTACCAAGGGAGCAATGAGCAGTTCTTC.

This clonotype has ten or more counts. The chain employs TRBV3-1 and TRBJ2-7, with TRBD2 matching 7 bases. The germline V gene encodes CDR1 LGHDT and CDR2 YNNKEL (reference sequence). CDR3 length: 15 residues. V trimming: 1 base; J trimming: 1 base; junction bases outside the gene matches: 4. The CDR3 bases are TGTGCCAGCAGCCAAGTAAGCGGGGATTCCTACGAGCAGTACTTC. Translating gives CASSQVSGDSYEQYF.

This clonotype was recorded many times. The J gene is TRBJ2-1, the V gene TRBV7-2; D is ambiguous. Germline CDR1 and CDR2: SGHTA and FQGNSA. The V end was cut by 3 bases, the J end by 9 bases, with 15 bases between. This CDR3 contains 14 residues. Here the CDR3 reads CASSLARPFPEQFF. CDR3 bases: TGTGCCAGCAGCTTGGCTAGACCCTTTCCTGAGCAGTTCTTC.

This clonotype was picked up many times. The V and J genes are TRBV3-1 and TRBJ1-5, with a weak D call TRBD1 (6 bases). This CDR3 comprises 15 residues. Germline lookup yields CDR1 LGHDT and CDR2 YNNKEL (reference sequence). V lost 2 bases and J lost 6, with 14 bases in between. CDR3 DNA: TGTGCCAGCAGCCAATCTGTGGGGGCAAGTCAGCCCCAGCATTTT. As protein: CASSQSVGASQPQHF.

This clonotype showed up just a few times. The chain is built from TRBV6-2 or TRBV6-3 and TRBJ1-2, with a tentative D call TRBD1 (5 bases). Trimming removed 10 bases from V and 2 bases from J, with 8 bases in between. The germline CDR1 and CDR2 sequences are MNHEY and SVGEGT. The CDR3 sequence is 11 residues long. In nucleotides, the CDR3 is TGTGCCACGGGGGGGAACTATGGCTACACCTTC. Translated: CATGGNYGYTF.

This clonotype appeared many times. This rearrangement joins TRBV5-1 to TRBJ1-6; tentatively, D is TRBD1 (5 bases). V was shortened by 0 bases and J by 7 bases, with 17 bases between the two germline ends. Germline CDR1 and CDR2: SGHRS and YFSETQ. This CDR3 has 17 residues. The CDR3 sequence: CASSLGWGGIDNSPLHF. The CDR3 DNA sequence: TGCGCCAGCAGCTTGGGTTGGGGGGGAATCGACAATTCACCCCTCCACTTT.

V is TRBV20-1 and J is TRBJ2-7; TRBD1 matches at 8 bases. V shed 2 bases and J 2 bases; nucleotides not matched to a gene: 5. Germline V gene data show CDR1 as DFQATT and CDR2 as SNEGSKA (reference sequence). The CDR3 length is 14 residues. DNA of the CDR3: TGCAGTGCTAGACACGGGACAGGAGCCTACGAGCAGTACTTC. It translates to CSARHGTGAYEQYF.

This clonotype was picked up many times. The chain recombines TRBV28 with TRBJ2-4; TRBD2 matches at 10 bases. The V and J ends lost 10 bases and 8 bases, in that order; junction bases with no gene match: 5. The germline gives CDR1 MDHEN, CDR2 SYDVKM. The CDR3 totals 12 residues. CDR3 sequence: CATGAGGDIQYF. The CDR3 DNA follows: TGTGCCACCGGAGCGGGAGGGGACATTCAGTACTTC.

This clonotype was seen a few times. The chain combines TRBV29-1 with TRBJ2-1, with 9 bases identical to TRBD1. Trimming took 6 bases from V and 9 from J; bases not matched to a gene: 9. The CDR3 contains 13 residues. Germline-derived CDR1 and CDR2 are SQVTM and ANQGSEA. The chain's CDR3 is CSVVPTGGGEQFF. The CDR3 nucleotides are TGCAGCGTGGTCCCCACAGGGGGCGGTGAGCAGTTCTTC.

This chain links TRBV28 with TRBJ1-5; D is unresolved. The germline V gene has CDR1 MDHEN and CDR2 SYDVKM. CDR3 length equals 12 residues. Trimming shortened V by 8 bases and J by 5 bases, and 10 bases separated the two germline ends. CDR3 protein: CASGRGDQPQHF. The CDR3 DNA follows: TGTGCCAGCGGACGGGGAGATCAGCCCCAGCATTTT.

V gene TRBV6-1 combines with J gene TRBJ1-2; weak D call: TRBD1 (6 bases). The V end lost 1 base, the J end lost 4 bases, and 13 bases lay between the germline ends. Germline CDR1 is MNHNS and CDR2 is SASEGT. This CDR3 comprises 15 residues. Written as DNA, the CDR3 is TGTGCCAGCAGTGAAGGGGCTGGGGGCCTCTATGGCTACACCTTC. It encodes CASSEGAGGLYGYTF.

The sample holds many counts of this clonotype. The chain combines TRBV28 with TRBJ2-1; a weak D match, TRBD2 (7 bases). V gave up 3 bases and J gave up 1 base, with 13 bases separating them. Germline-derived CDR1 and CDR2 are MDHEN and SYDVKM. The CDR3 is 16 residues long. The CDR3 sequence: CASSFPGGESYNEQFF. The CDR3 DNA sequence: TGTGCCAGCAGTTTCCCGGGGGGCGAGTCCTACAATGAGCAGTTCTTC.

The chain uses TRBV6-2 or TRBV6-3 and TRBJ1-5, with D unclear. Trimming took off 0 bases at V and 6 bases at J, with 3 bases between the two ends. The CDR3 runs 12 residues. In germline, CDR1 is MNHEY, CDR2 SVGEGT. The CDR3 DNA follows: TGTGCCAGCAGTTACTCGACTCAGCCCCAGCATTTT. Encoded protein: CASSYSTQPQHF.

This clonotype has more than one count but fewer than ten. This chain uses TRBV30 with TRBJ1-1, with D perhaps TRBD1 (5 bases). Trimming took off 2 bases at V and 3 bases at J, with 7 bases between the two ends. Germline lookup yields CDR1 GTSNPN and CDR2 SVGIG (reference sequence). This CDR3 spans 12 amino acids. CDR3 in amino acids: CAWSWGDTEAFF. In DNA form, the CDR3 reads TGTGCCTGGAGTTGGGGGGACACTGAAGCTTTCTTT.

Many counts were recorded for this clonotype. J is TRBJ2-4 and V is TRBV18; the D gene is possibly TRBD1 (5 bases). CDR1 is KGHSH and CDR2 is LQKENI in the germline V gene. V was cut by 3 bases and J by 5 bases, with 11 bases left in between. The CDR3 has 14 amino acids. The CDR3 spells CASSPAGNQNIQYF. DNA for the CDR3: TGTGCCAGCTCACCGGCAGGGAACCAAAACATTCAGTACTTC.